This T cell receptor beta chain was obtained from a study of cytomegalovirus exposure and HLA in healthy donors. Study-wide results and limits: One variant, a missense change in DCLRE1C, was linked in a later analysis to TCR beta V- and J-gene trimming. Per a prior analysis, the majority of TCR beta V segments were productive roughly 90% or roughly 30% of the time. Rare TCR sequences predominated, though certain public TCRs were found in many donors.

This clone was seen only a few times. Its antigen remains unidentified. V shed 1 base and J shed 1 base, with 5 bases lying between them. This CDR3 has 14 residues. Germline values: CDR1 MNHNS, CDR2 SASEGT. The PCR made use of 60 Vbeta and 13 Jbeta primers. Per the original methods: As a later analysis found, there were tens of millions of unique TCR beta chains, of which roughly 11 million were shared. TCRdb's table, derived via immunoSEQ multiplex PCR, lists solely in-frame clones and lacks some. The V and J calls and clone size were taken over from that table, and D and trimming were inferred from the DNA. The sample has under 150,000 clones; around 84% are singletons.

The chain carries TRBV6-1 and TRBJ1-3, with D uncertain. Sequenced material: PBMCs. This sequence was found in a man aged 50 to 59 in good health and CMV-seronegative. The CDR3 reads CASSEGGSGNTIYF. CDR3 nucleotides: TGTGCCAGCAGTGAAGGCGGATCTGGAAACACCATATATTTT.